A selection of T cell receptor beta chains follows, all from one sample in a study of cytomegalovirus exposure and HLA in healthy donors. The table came from immunoSEQ multiplex PCR; TCRdb's copy has only in-frame clones and leaves some out. The table records around 110,000 clones, around a tenth of them present only once. The sample comprised PBMCs. The receptors originated from a man aged 25 to 40 in good health and CMV-seronegative. CDR3s include the opening cysteine and the closing phenylalanine or tryptophan. A D gene is named only where the DNA matches it firmly. The size entry is marked missing in some rows and otherwise reads once, few, many or a size class.

J,V,size,D,DNA,CDR3
TRBJ2-2,TRBV28,.,.,TGTGCCAGCAGTTTAACGCCCCGTAGAATGGACACCGGGGAGCTGTTTTTT,CASSLTPRRMDTGELFF
TRBJ1-2,TRBV4-1,few,.,TGCGCCAGCAGTCCCGACAGGTACTATGGCTACACCTTC,CASSPDRYYGYTF
TRBJ2-6,TRBV7-9,few,.,TGTGCCAGCAGTCCTGAAAGCCTGTTTGGGGCCAACGTCCTGACTTTC,CASSPESLFGANVLTF
TRBJ2-7,TRBV14,few,.,TGTGCCAGCAGCCAAGACAGGGTTGAGTACTTC,CASSQDRVEYF
TRBJ2-2,TRBV4-1,.,.,TGCGCCAGCAGCCAAGCCGGGACAACGAACACCGGGGAGCTGTTTTTT,CASSQAGTTNTGELFF
TRBJ1-1,TRBV5-1,.,TRBD1,TGCGCCAGCAGCTTGGCTTTATCAGACAGGGGAATAGCTGAAGCTTTCTTT,CASSLALSDRGIAEAFF
TRBJ2-3,TRBV4-2,.,TRBD2,TGTGCCAGCAGCCAAACTAGCGGGGGGGCAGATACGCAGTATTTT,CASSQTSGGADTQYF
TRBJ1-3,TRBV5-1,.,.,TGCGCCAGCAGCTTGGGGGGGCACTCTGGAAACACCATATATTTT,CASSLGGHSGNTIYF
TRBJ2-7,TRBV7-8,few,.,TGTGCCAGCAGCAGGGACGGGAGCTCCTACGAGCAGTACTTC,CASSRDGSSYEQYF
TRBJ2-5,TRBV7-9,few,.,TGTGCCAGCAGCTTACACAACCTACAGGGTTGGCAGACCCAGTACTTC,CASSLHNLQGWQTQYF
TRBJ2-1,TRBV9,.,TRBD2,TGTGCCAGCAGCGTAGTAGGCGGGAGATACAATGAGCAGTTCTTC,CASSVVGGRYNEQFF
TRBJ1-2,TRBV9,.,.,TGTGCTAATACCGGGCCTCGGGAGGATGGCTACACCTTC,CANTGPREDGYTF
TRBJ1-2,TRBV20-1,few,.,TGCAGTGCCCCAGGACACCTTGGCTACACCTTC,CSAPGHLGYTF
TRBJ1-1,TRBV30,.,.,TGTGCCTGGAGACCACCTGACAGACTGAACACTGAAGCTTTCTTT,CAWRPPDRLNTEAFF
TRBJ2-1,TRBV6-4,few,.,TGTGCCAGCAGTGACTTGCCTAGTAGTCCCTACAATGAGCAGTTCTTC,CASSDLPSSPYNEQFF
TRBJ1-2,TRBV7-8,once,.,TGTGCCAGCACAGGGGTGACGAACTATGGCTACACCTTC,CASTGVTNYGYTF
TRBJ2-1,TRBV5-5,once,.,TGTGCCAGCAGCCCGGTAGGGGAGGTGTACAATGAGCAGTTCTTC,CASSPVGEVYNEQFF
TRBJ1-5,TRBV5-6,few,.,TGTGCCAGCAGCTTGGCTCGGGGGGCGGGCAATCAGCCCCAGCATTTT,CASSLARGAGNQPQHF
TRBJ1-2,TRBV6-1,few,TRBD1,TGTGCCAGCAGTGAACTCCGGACAGGGATCTATGGCTACACCTTC,CASSELRTGIYGYTF
TRBJ2-7,TRBV27,.,.,TGTGCCAGCTCCCCCACGGTGGGCCCCGGTGGCGAGCAGTACTTC,CASSPTVGPGGEQYF
TRBJ1-5,TRBV18,.,.,TGTGCCAGCTCACCGCCGCCAGGGGCGAATCAGCCCCAGCATTTT,CASSPPPGANQPQHF
TRBJ1-2,TRBV5-1,few,TRBD1,TGCGCCAGCAGCCCAGGGGGTTCCTATGGCTACACCTTC,CASSPGGSYGYTF
TRBJ2-1,TRBV9,.,TRBD2,TGTGCCAGCAGCGCACAGCGGGGGGGTTCCTACAATGAGCAGTTCTTC,CASSAQRGGSYNEQFF
TRBJ2-5,TRBV18,.,.,TGTGCCAGCTCACGACTGGACAGCGCTAAAGAGACCCAGTACTTC,CASSRLDSAKETQYF
TRBJ2-7,TRBV4-3,.,TRBD1,TGCGCCAGCAGCCAAGATCGGCAGGGGGCCTACGAGCAGTACTTC,CASSQDRQGAYEQYF
TRBJ2-7,TRBV21-1,.,.,TGTGCCAGCAGCGGGGGGGGCAGCCTTTTCTACGAGCAGTACTTC,CASSGGGSLFYEQYF
TRBJ2-2,TRBV14,.,.,TGTGCCAGCAGCCCCCTCCGGGTCGCCGGGGAGCTGTTTTTT,CASSPLRVAGELFF
TRBJ2-3,TRBV27,.,.,TGTGCCAGCAGTTCCCTGCGGGGCACAGATACGCAGTATTTT,CASSSLRGTDTQYF
TRBJ2-1,TRBV2,few,TRBD1,TGTGCCAGCAGGGGGACAGGCTCCTACAATGAGCAGTTCTTC,CASRGTGSYNEQFF
TRBJ2-5,TRBV30,.,TRBD2,TGTGCCTGGCGGACTAGGGCGGGAGTGGAGGCCCAGTACTTC,CAWRTRAGVEAQYF
TRBJ2-7,TRBV23-1,few,TRBD2,TGCGCCAGCAGTCAATCGGCCCCCCGAGCGGGGGGGCCTGAGCAGTACTTC,CASSQSAPRAGGPEQYF
TRBJ1-1,TRBV10-3,.,TRBD1,TGTGCCATCAGTTACAATACAGGGGCTGGTACTGAAGCTTTCTTT,CAISYNTGAGTEAFF
TRBJ2-7,TRBV19,.,.,TGTGCCAGTAGTATAGGGTCTTCCCCACTCTACGAGCAGTACTTC,CASSIGSSPLYEQYF
TRBJ2-1,TRBV25-1,few,TRBD1,TGTGCCAGCAGCGCCGCCCCCGGGACAGGGGCAAACAATGAGCAGTTCTTC,CASSAAPGTGANNEQFF
TRBJ2-5,TRBV18,few,.,TGTGCCAGCTCACCACTTCCGGGTCCGGAGACCCAGTACTTC,CASSPLPGPETQYF
TRBJ1-2,TRBV5-1,few,TRBD1,TGCGCCAGCAGCAGAGGACAGGGGACGGCCGGCTACACCTTC,CASSRGQGTAGYTF
TRBJ1-5,TRBV29-1,.,TRBD1,TGCAGCGTTGAGGGACAGTTGAAGCCCCAGCATTTT,CSVEGQLKPQHF
TRBJ1-5,TRBV19,.,.,TGTGCCAGTAGGGGGGCCACTCAGCCCCAGCATTTT,CASRGATQPQHF
TRBJ2-5,TRBV10-1,.,TRBD1,TGCGCCAGCAGTCTCACAGGGGGGGAGACCCAGTACTTC,CASSLTGGETQYF
TRBJ1-1,TRBV7-2,few,TRBD1,TGTGCCAGCAGCCCGAGGACAGGGGGCACTGAAGCTTTCTTT,CASSPRTGGTEAFF
TRBJ1-5,TRBV29-1,.,TRBD1,TGCAGCGTACGGACAGGGTTAAGCAATCAGCCCCAGCATTTT,CSVRTGLSNQPQHF
TRBJ1-6,TRBV4-3,.,.,TGCGCCAGCAGCCAAGATAGGGGCTCACCCCTCCACTTT,CASSQDRGSPLHF
TRBJ2-7,TRBV5-6,few,TRBD2,TGTGCCAGCAGCAACCTTCCGGGACTAGGGCAGTACTTC,CASSNLPGLGQYF
TRBJ2-7,TRBV5-1,few,TRBD1,TGCGCCAGCAGCTTGGGGGGACAGGGCCACGAGCAGTACTTC,CASSLGGQGHEQYF
TRBJ2-5,TRBV2,few,.,TGTGCCAGCAATAGCCTTGCTGGGGAGACCCAGTACTTC,CASNSLAGETQYF
TRBJ1-1,TRBV2,.,TRBD1,TGTGCCAGCAGTTGGGTCCCTGGGACAGGAGATTTT,CASSWVPGTGDF
TRBJ1-2,TRBV7-2,.,TRBD1,TGTGCCAGCAGCTTAGCCCGGACAGGGATTGGTAACGGCTACACCTTC,CASSLARTGIGNGYTF
TRBJ1-1,TRBV14,.,.,TGTGCCAGCAGCCAATCCGCGGGGGGGCCAGGGACTGAAGCTTTCTTT,CASSQSAGGPGTEAFF
TRBJ1-1,TRBV9,few,.,TGTGCCAGCAACTCGTTGGCGGAGATGAACACTGAAGCTTTCTTT,CASNSLAEMNTEAFF
TRBJ2-5,TRBV5-1,.,TRBD1,TGCGCCAGCAGCTCGGTGGGACAGGGACAAGAGACCCAGTACTTC,CASSSVGQGQETQYF
TRBJ2-7,TRBV6-5,few,.,TGTGCCAGCAGCCCCTCACGGTTGCACGAGCAGTACTTC,CASSPSRLHEQYF
TRBJ2-1,TRBV4-1,.,TRBD2,TGCGCCAGCAGCCAAGATCGGGACTGGAGCGGGAGTGGAAATGAGCAGTTCTTC,CASSQDRDWSGSGNEQFF
TRBJ1-2,TRBV5-4,few,.,TGTGCCAGCAGCTTGGCCGGTTCTGGGGGGGGCTATGGCTACACCTTC,CASSLAGSGGGYGYTF